The clone carrying this T cell receptor (beta chain) occurred many times. The antigen remains undetermined. As the template, RNA transcripts were used to amplify TCR beta CDR3 regions. Second-round multiplex PCR came after a first-round RT-PCR that employed HTBI primers. TCRdb ran MiXCR on the multiplex PCR reads and lists one entry per CDR3 protein. The data hold 680,000 or so distinct CDR3 sequences, with approximately 22% observed a single time. This CDR3 is built from 16 residues. Between the trimmed V and J ends, which lost 0 bases and 3 bases, there was a span of 14 bases. These data belong to a study of Graves' ophthalmopathy and Graves' hyperthyroidism. Study outcomes and limitations: Sensitivity reached nearly 71% and specificity more than 72% when the model predicted ophthalmopathy progression.

Input material: peripheral blood. The clonotype originates from a young woman with stable Graves' hyperthyroidism. Some clones in this sample may be carry-over from other donors' samples. The chain links TRBV12-3 or TRBV12-4 to TRBJ1-2; tentative D call: TRBD1 (5 bases). CDR3 sequence reads: CASSLAPGRMYYGYTF. The CDR3 region has the DNA TGTGCCAGCAGTTTAGCCCCGGGACGGATGTACTATGGCTACACCTTC.